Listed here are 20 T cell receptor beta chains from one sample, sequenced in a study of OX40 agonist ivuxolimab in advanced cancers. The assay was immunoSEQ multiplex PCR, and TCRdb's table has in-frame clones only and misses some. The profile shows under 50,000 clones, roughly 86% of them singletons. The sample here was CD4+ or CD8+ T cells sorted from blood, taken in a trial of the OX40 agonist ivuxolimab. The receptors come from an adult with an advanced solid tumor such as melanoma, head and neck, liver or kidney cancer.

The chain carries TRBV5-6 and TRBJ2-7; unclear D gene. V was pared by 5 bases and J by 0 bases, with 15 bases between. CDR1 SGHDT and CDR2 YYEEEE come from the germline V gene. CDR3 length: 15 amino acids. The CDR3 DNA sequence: TGTGCCAGCAGGGAACGTGGTGTGAGCTCCTACGAGCAGTACTTC. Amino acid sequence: CASRERGVSSYEQYF.

CDR3 region: CASRSTGVRTGQETQYF. CDR3 nucleotides: TGTGCCAGCAGATCCACAGGGGTACGGACAGGACAAGAGACCCAGTACTTC. This sequence joins TRBV28 and TRBJ2-5, with TRBD1 matching 7 bases. This CDR3 has 17 residues. CDR1 MDHEN and CDR2 SYDVKM come from the germline V gene. Trimming removed 6 bases from V and 2 bases from J; junction bases left unmatched: 15.

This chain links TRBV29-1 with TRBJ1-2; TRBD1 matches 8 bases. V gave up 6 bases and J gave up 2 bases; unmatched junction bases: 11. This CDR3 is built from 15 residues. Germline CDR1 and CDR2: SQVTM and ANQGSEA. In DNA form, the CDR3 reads TGCAGCGTCCAAATACCACAGGGGGTGAACTATGGCTACACCTTC. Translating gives CSVQIPQGVNYGYTF.

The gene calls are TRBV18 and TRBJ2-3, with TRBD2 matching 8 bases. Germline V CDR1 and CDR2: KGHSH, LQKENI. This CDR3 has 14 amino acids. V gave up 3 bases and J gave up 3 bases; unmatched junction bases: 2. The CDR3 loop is CASSPSGGTDTQYF. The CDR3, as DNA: TGTGCCAGCTCACCTTCGGGAGGGACAGATACGCAGTATTTT.

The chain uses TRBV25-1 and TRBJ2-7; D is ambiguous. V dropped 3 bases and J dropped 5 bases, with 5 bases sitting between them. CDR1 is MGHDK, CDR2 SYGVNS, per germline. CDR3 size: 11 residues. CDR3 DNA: TGTGCCAGCAGTGAGACCCACGAGCAGTACTTC. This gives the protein CASSETHEQYF.

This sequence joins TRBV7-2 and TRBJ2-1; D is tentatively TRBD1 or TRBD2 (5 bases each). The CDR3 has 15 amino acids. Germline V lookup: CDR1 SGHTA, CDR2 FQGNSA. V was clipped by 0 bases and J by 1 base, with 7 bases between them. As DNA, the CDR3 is TGTGCCAGCAGCTTAGCCTGGGGGTCCTACAATGAGCAGTTCTTC. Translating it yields CASSLAWGSYNEQFF.

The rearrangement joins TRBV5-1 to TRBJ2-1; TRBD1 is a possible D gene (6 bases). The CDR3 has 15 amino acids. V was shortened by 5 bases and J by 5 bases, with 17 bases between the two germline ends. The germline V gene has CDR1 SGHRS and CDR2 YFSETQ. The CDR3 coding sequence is TGCGCCAGCAGGCCCACAGGGTCTGTAAACAATGAGCAGTTCTTC. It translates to CASRPTGSVNNEQFF. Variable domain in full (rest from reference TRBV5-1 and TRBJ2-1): KAGVTQTPRYLIKTRGQQVTLSCSPISGHRSVSWYQQTPGQGLQFLFEYFSETQRNKGNFPGRFSGRQFSNSRSEMNVSTLELGDSALYLCASRPTGSVNNEQFFGPGTRLTVL.

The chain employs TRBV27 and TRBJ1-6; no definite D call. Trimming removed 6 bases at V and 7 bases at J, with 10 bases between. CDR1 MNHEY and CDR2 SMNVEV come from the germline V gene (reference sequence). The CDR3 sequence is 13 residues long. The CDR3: CASRKAPNSPLHF. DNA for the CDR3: TGTGCCAGCAGGAAGGCCCCGAATTCACCCCTCCACTTT.

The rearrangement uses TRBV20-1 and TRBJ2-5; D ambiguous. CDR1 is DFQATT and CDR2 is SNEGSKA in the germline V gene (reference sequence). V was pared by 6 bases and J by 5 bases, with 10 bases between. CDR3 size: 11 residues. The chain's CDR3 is CSALTRETQYF. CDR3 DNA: TGCAGTGCCCTCACCCGGGAGACCCAGTACTTC.

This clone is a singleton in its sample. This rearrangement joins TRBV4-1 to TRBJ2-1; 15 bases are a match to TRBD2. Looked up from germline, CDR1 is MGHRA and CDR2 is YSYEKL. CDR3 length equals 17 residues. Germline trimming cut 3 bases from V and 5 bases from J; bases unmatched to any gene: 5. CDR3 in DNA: TGCGCCAGCAGCCACGGACTAGCGGGAGGGGCTAACAATGAGCAGTTCTTC. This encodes CASSHGLAGGANNEQFF.

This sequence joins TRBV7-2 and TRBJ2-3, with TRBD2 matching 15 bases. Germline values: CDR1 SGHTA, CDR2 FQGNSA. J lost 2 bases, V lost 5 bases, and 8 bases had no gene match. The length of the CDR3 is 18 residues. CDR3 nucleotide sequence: TGTGCCAGCAGCGCCGGGACTAGCGGGAGGCCCCCCACAGATACGCAGTATTTT. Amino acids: CASSAGTSGRPPTDTQYF.

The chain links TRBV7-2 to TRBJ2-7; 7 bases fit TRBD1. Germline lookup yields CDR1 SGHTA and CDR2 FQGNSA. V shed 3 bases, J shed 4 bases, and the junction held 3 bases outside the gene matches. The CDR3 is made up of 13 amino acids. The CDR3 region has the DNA TGTGCCAGCAGCTTTGCAGGGGGTTACGAGCAGTACTTC. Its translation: CASSFAGGYEQYF.

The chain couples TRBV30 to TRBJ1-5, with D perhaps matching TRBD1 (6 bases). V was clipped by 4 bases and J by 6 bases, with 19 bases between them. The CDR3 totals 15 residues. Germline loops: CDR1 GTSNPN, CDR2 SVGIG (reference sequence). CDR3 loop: CAWKTRGGSGQPQHF. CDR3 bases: TGTGCCTGGAAGACTCGAGGGGGGTCGGGTCAGCCCCAGCATTTT.

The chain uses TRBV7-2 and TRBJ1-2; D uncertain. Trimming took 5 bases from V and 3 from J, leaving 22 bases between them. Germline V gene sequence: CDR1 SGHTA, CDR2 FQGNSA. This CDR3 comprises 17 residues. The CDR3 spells CASSQTSTVSSDYGYTF. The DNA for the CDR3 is TGTGCCAGCAGCCAGACGTCCACGGTGAGCTCTGACTATGGCTACACCTTC.

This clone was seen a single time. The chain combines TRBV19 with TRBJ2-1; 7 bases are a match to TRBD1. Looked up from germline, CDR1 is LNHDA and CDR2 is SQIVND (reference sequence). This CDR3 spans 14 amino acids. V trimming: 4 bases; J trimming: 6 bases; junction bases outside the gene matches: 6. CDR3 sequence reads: CASSTTGILNEQFF. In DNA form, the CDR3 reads TGTGCCAGTAGTACGACAGGGATCCTCAATGAGCAGTTCTTC.

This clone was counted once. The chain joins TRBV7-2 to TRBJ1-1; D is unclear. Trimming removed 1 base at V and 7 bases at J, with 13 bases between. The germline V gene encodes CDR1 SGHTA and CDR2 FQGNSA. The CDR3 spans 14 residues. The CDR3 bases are TGTGCCAGCAGCTTAGAATCAGGAGTTGGTGAAGCTTTCTTT. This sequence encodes CASSLESGVGEAFF.

CDR3 nucleotide sequence: TGTGCCAGCAGCGTAGTTAATACGCAGTATTTT. Amino acid sequence: CASSVVNTQYF. V gene TRBV9 combines with J gene TRBJ2-3; D unresolved. The ends were cut back, 0 bases at V and 7 bases at J, with 3 bases in the middle. This CDR3 comprises 11 residues. CDR1 and CDR2 (germline): SGDLS, YYNGEE.

CDR3 bases: TGCAGTGTCCCCAGGAGCGATACGCAGTATTTT. Translating gives CSVPRSDTQYF. The V and J genes are TRBV20-1 and TRBJ2-3; D is unclear. The V end was cut by 7 bases, the J end by 6 bases, with 11 bases between. This CDR3 comprises 11 residues. Looked up from germline, CDR1 is DFQATT and CDR2 is SNEGSKA (reference sequence).

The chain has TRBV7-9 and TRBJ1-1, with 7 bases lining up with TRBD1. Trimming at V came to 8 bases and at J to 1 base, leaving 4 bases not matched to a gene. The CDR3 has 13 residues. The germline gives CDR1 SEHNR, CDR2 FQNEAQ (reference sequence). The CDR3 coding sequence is TGTGCCAGCCACAGGGGAGGGAACACTGAAGCTTTCTTT. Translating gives CASHRGGNTEAFF. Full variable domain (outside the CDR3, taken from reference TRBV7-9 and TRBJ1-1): DTGVSQNPRHKITKRGQNVTFRCDPISEHNRLYWYRQTLGQGPEFLTYFQNEAQLEKSRLLSDRFSAERPKGSFSTLEIQRTEQGDSAMYLCASHRGGNTEAFFGQGTRLTVV.

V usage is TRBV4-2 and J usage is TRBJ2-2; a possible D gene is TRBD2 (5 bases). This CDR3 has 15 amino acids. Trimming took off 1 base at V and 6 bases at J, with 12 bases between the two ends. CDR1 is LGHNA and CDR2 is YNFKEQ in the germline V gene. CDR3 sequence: CASSQGRTSPGELFF. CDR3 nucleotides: TGTGCCAGCAGCCAAGGTCGGACTTCTCCCGGGGAGCTGTTTTTT.